This T cell receptor (beta chain) was profiled in a study of T-cell memory formation after mild COVID-19. TCRdb processed the 5' RACE reads anew with MiXCR; each CDR3 protein has one entry. The data show fewer than 450,000 distinct CDR3 sequences, around 21% seen once. J was trimmed by 4 bases and V by 5 bases; bases with no gene match: 5. Germline V CDR1 and CDR2: MNHEY, SMNVEV (reference sequence). This CDR3 region has 14 residues. The V and J genes are TRBV27 and TRBJ2-1; 7 bases agree with TRBD1. The TCR was taken from an adult woman who had mild COVID-19 (a few samples of this study predate the infection). Cell type and time point are not known. The specimen was PBMCs or a T cell subset sorted from them (not recorded which). The CDR3 is CASSPRQGYNEQFF. The CDR3 nucleotides are TGTGCCAGCAGTCCGCGACAGGGTTACAATGAGCAGTTCTTC.